These T cell receptor beta chains were read from a single sample in a study of blood T cell repertoires in COVID-19. The protocol was immunoSEQ multiplex PCR, while the TCRdb copy is restricted to in-frame clones and leaves out a portion. The table shows about 200,000 clones, with roughly 84% occurring only once. What was sequenced was PBMCs or T cells enriched from blood (not recorded which). Source of these receptors: a man in his forties who had recovered from COVID-19. The CDR3 runs from the conserved cysteine through the conserved F or W.

j_call: TRBJ1-1; v_call: TRBV2; cdr3_aa: CASSEEGQRGTEAFF
j_call: TRBJ1-2; v_call: TRBV19; cdr3_aa: CASSPSPSHLNYGYTF
j_call: TRBJ1-2; v_call: TRBV24-1; cdr3_aa: CATSDRGGGYTF
j_call: TRBJ2-5; v_call: TRBV5-4; cdr3_aa: CASSLESGKETQYF
j_call: TRBJ1-2; v_call: TRBV2; cdr3_aa: CASRQGANYGYTF
j_call: TRBJ1-1; v_call: TRBV19; cdr3_aa: CASRDRGLMNTEAFF
j_call: TRBJ1-1; v_call: TRBV29-1; cdr3_aa: CSARDRGFTEAFF
j_call: TRBJ1-2; v_call: TRBV4-1; cdr3_aa: CASSQRQGALDYGYTF
j_call: TRBJ2-1; v_call: TRBV19; cdr3_aa: CASSIVAVNEQFF
j_call: TRBJ2-5; v_call: TRBV3-1/TRBV3-2; cdr3_aa: CASSLPGGPLQETQYF
j_call: TRBJ1-2; v_call: TRBV10-3; cdr3_aa: CAISGSYGYTF
j_call: TRBJ1-2; v_call: TRBV6-5; cdr3_aa: CASSAQGSDGYTF
j_call: TRBJ1-1; v_call: TRBV7-2; cdr3_aa: CASSLTGAPTEAFF
j_call: TRBJ1-2; v_call: TRBV4-1; cdr3_aa: CASSQEKQGGYGYTF
j_call: TRBJ2-3; v_call: TRBV19; cdr3_aa: CASSPYPDTQYF
j_call: TRBJ2-7; v_call: TRBV6-2/TRBV6-3; cdr3_aa: CASSPGTEPYEQYF
j_call: TRBJ1-2; v_call: TRBV19; cdr3_aa: CASSEGLARIGYTF
j_call: TRBJ2-1; v_call: TRBV11-3; cdr3_aa: CASSLEAGTGEEQFF
j_call: TRBJ1-4; v_call: TRBV19; cdr3_aa: CASSIGDRVYEKLFF
j_call: TRBJ1-3; v_call: TRBV27; cdr3_aa: CASSPYRGGTIYF
j_call: TRBJ2-7; v_call: TRBV13; cdr3_aa: CASTSGGPQEQYF
j_call: TRBJ2-3; v_call: TRBV18; cdr3_aa: CASSPTGQGDRGTDTQYF
j_call: TRBJ2-3; v_call: TRBV27; cdr3_aa: CASSIGLAGSTDTQYF
j_call: TRBJ2-1; v_call: TRBV2; cdr3_aa: CASSALAVLYNEQFF
j_call: TRBJ2-5; v_call: TRBV15; cdr3_aa: CATSKYRGGETQYF
j_call: TRBJ2-7; v_call: TRBV13; cdr3_aa: CASSLDRGFYEQYF
j_call: TRBJ2-1; v_call: TRBV4-3; cdr3_aa: CASSQGSGGAVNEQFF
j_call: TRBJ1-2; v_call: TRBV6-2/TRBV6-3; cdr3_aa: CASSYSGQGISGYTF
j_call: TRBJ2-1; v_call: TRBV9; cdr3_aa: CASSVGGGDNEQFF
j_call: TRBJ2-2; v_call: TRBV5-1; cdr3_aa: CASSGGTVANTGELFF
j_call: TRBJ1-1; v_call: TRBV5-5; cdr3_aa: CASSSRLDRVFEAFF
j_call: TRBJ1-1; v_call: TRBV7-2; cdr3_aa: CASSLAPVVSSFAINTEAFF
j_call: TRBJ1-2; v_call: TRBV11-2; cdr3_aa: CASSLGPGREKTNYGYTF
j_call: TRBJ2-5; v_call: TRBV19; cdr3_aa: CASSIAGQRQYF
j_call: TRBJ2-7; v_call: TRBV6-5; cdr3_aa: CASKGELYEQYF
j_call: TRBJ1-6; v_call: TRBV7-9; cdr3_aa: CASSSPGGHNSNSPLHF
j_call: TRBJ1-5; v_call: TRBV12-5; cdr3_aa: CASGLGTEAYSNQPQHF
j_call: TRBJ2-3; v_call: TRBV6-2/TRBV6-3; cdr3_aa: CASSYQGLVVPDTQYF
j_call: TRBJ1-5; v_call: TRBV18; cdr3_aa: CASSDTGISSQPQHF
j_call: TRBJ2-7; v_call: TRBV11-1; cdr3_aa: CASSLGGQGYEQYF
j_call: TRBJ1-1; v_call: TRBV18; cdr3_aa: CASSSRVIGSDTEAFF
j_call: TRBJ1-1; v_call: TRBV10-3; cdr3_aa: CAISEGGDTEAFF
j_call: TRBJ1-6; v_call: TRBV6-5; cdr3_aa: CASSSVKGRENSPLHF
j_call: TRBJ2-3; v_call: TRBV5-6; cdr3_aa: CASSLQQGTDTQYF
j_call: TRBJ1-1; v_call: TRBV19; cdr3_aa: CASLGRGGTEAFF
j_call: TRBJ1-5; v_call: TRBV15; cdr3_aa: CATSREGQGNQPQHF
j_call: TRBJ2-3; v_call: TRBV9; cdr3_aa: CASSDGSGDTQYF
j_call: TRBJ2-3; v_call: TRBV2; cdr3_aa: CASRAGVPTDTQYF
j_call: TRBJ1-1; v_call: TRBV5-6; cdr3_aa: CASSLSFGTGQAFF
j_call: TRBJ1-1; v_call: TRBV7-9; cdr3_aa: CASSFYEGTEAFF
j_call: TRBJ2-7; v_call: TRBV10-2; cdr3_aa: CASSGTGSINEQYF